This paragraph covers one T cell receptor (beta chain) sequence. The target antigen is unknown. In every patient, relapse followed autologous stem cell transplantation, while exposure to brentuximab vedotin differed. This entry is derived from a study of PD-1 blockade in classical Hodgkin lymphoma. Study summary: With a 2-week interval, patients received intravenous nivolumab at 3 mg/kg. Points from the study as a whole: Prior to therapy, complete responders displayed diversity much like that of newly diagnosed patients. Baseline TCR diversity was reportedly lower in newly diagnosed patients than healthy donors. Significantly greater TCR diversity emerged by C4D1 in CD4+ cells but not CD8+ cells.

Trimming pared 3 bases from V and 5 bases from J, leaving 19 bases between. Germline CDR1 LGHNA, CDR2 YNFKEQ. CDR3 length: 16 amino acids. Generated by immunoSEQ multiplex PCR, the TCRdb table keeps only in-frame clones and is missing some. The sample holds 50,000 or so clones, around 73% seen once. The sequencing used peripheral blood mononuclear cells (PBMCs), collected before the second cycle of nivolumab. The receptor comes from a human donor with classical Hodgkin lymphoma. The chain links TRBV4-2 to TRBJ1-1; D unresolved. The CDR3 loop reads CASSHGVLDSRTEAFF. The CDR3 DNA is TGTGCCAGCAGCCATGGGGTTTTAGACTCGAGGACTGAAGCTTTCTTT.